The sequence of this T cell receptor beta chain was determined in a study of Graves' ophthalmopathy and Graves' hyperthyroidism. Study-wide points: Discrimination between ophthalmopathy and stable hyperthyroidism by a 13-signature model showed about 88% sensitivity and 75% to 84% specificity.

This clonotype came up many times. Antigen unknown. Between the trimmed V and J ends, which lost 5 bases and 5 bases, there was a span of 15 bases. The germline gives CDR1 SGHVS, CDR2 FNYEAQ. The CDR3 runs 14 residues. Ophthalmopathy-affected donors exhibited moderate-to-severe activity, CAS ≥3, NOSPECS ≥4, and duration under 3 months. Certain patients, namely those with other autoimmune diseases, uncontrolled infections, pregnancy or lactation, were excluded. Amplification from RNA transcripts yielded the TCR beta CDR3 regions. The library came from an HTBI-primed first-round RT-PCR and a second-round multiplex PCR. TCRdb called the multiplex PCR reads again in MiXCR, with one record for every CDR3 protein. The data show 45,000 to 60,000 distinct CDR3 sequences, approximately 47% seen once.

The sequenced sample consisted of peripheral blood. V is TRBV7-6 and J is TRBJ1-1; possibly TRBD1 for D (5 bases). This receptor was identified in an adult woman with Graves' ophthalmopathy. The CDR3 region is CASSQRGGLTEAFF. The CDR3 DNA follows: TGTGCCAGCAGCCAGCGTGGGGGTCTGACTGAAGCTTTCTTT.